This T cell receptor (beta chain) was sequenced during a study of OX40 agonist ivuxolimab in advanced cancers. Turning to the overall study: Ivuxolimab, which targeted the costimulatory receptor OX40 (CD134), was an agonistic, fully human IgG2 monoclonal antibody. Among the 50 to 55 dose-escalation patients, some 20 had hepatocellular carcinoma, about 15 melanoma, 9 renal cell carcinoma and 9 head and neck cancer. A male proportion of roughly 85% and a mean age of about 60 years, ranging from about 23 to 90, were recorded for the dose-escalation cohort. Intravenous ivuxolimab was administered to patients every 2 weeks at six dose levels: 0.01, 0.1, 0.3, 1.5, 3 and 10 mg/kg. The monotherapy dose-escalation portion (N of about 50 patients) of the phase I ivuxolimab trial is reported in the paper. Three dose-escalation patients achieved partial responses, one with hepatocellular carcinoma and two with cutaneous melanoma. Patients were allowed to have had prior anti-PD-1, anti-PD-L1 or anti-CTLA-4 therapy, and approximately 40% of the dose-escalation patients had been treated with checkpoint inhibitors. The purpose of peripheral TCRbeta sequencing was to test whether ivuxolimab changed TCR sequence diversity and led to clonal T-cell expansion.

Here is what the overall study found, with its caveats: Which antigens the clonally expanded peripheral T cells were specific for was not determined. After ivuxolimab, expanded clones were on average more numerous among CD8+ T cells than among CD4+ T cells. Partial responders in the 0.1-3.0 mg/kg groups had among the lowest normalized peripheral clonal expansion, especially among CD8+ T cells. Low levels of normalized T-cell clonal expansion were also seen in some nonresponding patients. Clonal expansion of both CD4+ and CD8+ blood T cells was observed from baseline to week 6 at doses 0.1 to 3.0 mg/kg.

Comments on this clone: Its antigen has not been determined. Base qualities are not recorded, but no much larger clone differs from it by a single base.

To sequence the TCRbeta CDR3 region, genomic DNA was isolated from the sorted cells. TCRbeta CDR3 regions were sequenced using the immunoSEQ Assay. In TCRdb, the immuneACCESS table is reduced to in-frame sequences with V and J assigned. These tables do not hold every clone; where another copy was compared, an unresolved V gene accounts for under half, and the others remain unexplained. This sample holds roughly 27,000 clones; 65% to 90% were observed only once. The ten largest make up around 50% of the sample. CDR1 is given as SGHKS and CDR2 as YYEKEE, both from the germline V gene (reference sequence). Relative to germline, V is missing 4 bases and J is missing 2 bases, with 6 bases of the junction outside any gene match. The CDR3 numbers 14 residues from cysteine through phenylalanine. The sequence is cut down to CDR3 DNA, 42 bases in frame from base 1. Patients with a history of autoimmune disease or receiving systemic immunosuppression were excluded from the trial. Peripheral blood for TCR sequencing was drawn from every dose cohort at baseline, at cycle 4 day 1 and at cycle 7 day 1. Samples were obtained from an open-label, multicenter, first-in-human phase I dose-escalation trial of ivuxolimab. The trial enrolled adults with locally advanced or metastatic head and neck squamous cell, hepatocellular, melanoma or renal cell carcinoma. CD4+ and CD8+ T cells were sorted separately from peripheral blood before TCR sequencing.

The V and J genes are TRBV5-5 and TRBJ2-7, and 7 junctional nucleotides match TRBD2. This receptor was taken from an adult with an advanced solid tumor such as melanoma, head and neck, liver or kidney cancer. Material: CD4+ or CD8+ T cells sorted from blood, obtained in a trial of the OX40 agonist ivuxolimab. The nucleotide sequence reads TGTGCCAGCAGCCTGGCGGGACTAACCTACGAGCAGTACTTC. Translated, it reads CASSLAGLTYEQYF.